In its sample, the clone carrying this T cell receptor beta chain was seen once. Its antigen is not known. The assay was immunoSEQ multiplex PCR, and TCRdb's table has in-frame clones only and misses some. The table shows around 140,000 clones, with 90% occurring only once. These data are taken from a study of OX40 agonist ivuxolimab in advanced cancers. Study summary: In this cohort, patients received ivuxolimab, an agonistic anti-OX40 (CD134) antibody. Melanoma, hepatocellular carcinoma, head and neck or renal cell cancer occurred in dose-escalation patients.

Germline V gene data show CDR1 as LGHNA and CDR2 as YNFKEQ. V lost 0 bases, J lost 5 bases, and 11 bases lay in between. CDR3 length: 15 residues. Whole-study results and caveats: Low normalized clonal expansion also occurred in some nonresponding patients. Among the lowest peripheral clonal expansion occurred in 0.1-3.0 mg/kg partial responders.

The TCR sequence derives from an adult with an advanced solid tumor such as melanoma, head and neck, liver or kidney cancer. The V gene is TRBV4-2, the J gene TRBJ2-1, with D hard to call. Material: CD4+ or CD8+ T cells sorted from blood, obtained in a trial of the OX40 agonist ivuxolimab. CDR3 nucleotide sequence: TGTGCCAGCAGCCAAGATGAAGGGTTCGACAATGAGCAGTTCTTC. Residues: CASSQDEGFDNEQFF.